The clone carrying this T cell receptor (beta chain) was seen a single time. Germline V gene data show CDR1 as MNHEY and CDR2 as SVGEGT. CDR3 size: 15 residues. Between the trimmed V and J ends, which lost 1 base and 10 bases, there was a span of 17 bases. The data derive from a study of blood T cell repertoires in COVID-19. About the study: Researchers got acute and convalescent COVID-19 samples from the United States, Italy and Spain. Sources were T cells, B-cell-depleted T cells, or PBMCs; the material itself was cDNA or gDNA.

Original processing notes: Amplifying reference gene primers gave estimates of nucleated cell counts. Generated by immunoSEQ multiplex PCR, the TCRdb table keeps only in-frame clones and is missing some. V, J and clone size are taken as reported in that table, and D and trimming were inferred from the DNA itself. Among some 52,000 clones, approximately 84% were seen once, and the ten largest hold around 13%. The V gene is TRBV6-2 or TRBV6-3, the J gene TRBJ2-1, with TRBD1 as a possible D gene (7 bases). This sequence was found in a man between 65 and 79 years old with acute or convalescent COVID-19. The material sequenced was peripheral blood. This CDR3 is CASSYYEGAGWEQFF. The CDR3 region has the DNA TGTGCCAGCAGTTACTATGAGGGGGCGGGATGGGAGCAGTTCTTC.